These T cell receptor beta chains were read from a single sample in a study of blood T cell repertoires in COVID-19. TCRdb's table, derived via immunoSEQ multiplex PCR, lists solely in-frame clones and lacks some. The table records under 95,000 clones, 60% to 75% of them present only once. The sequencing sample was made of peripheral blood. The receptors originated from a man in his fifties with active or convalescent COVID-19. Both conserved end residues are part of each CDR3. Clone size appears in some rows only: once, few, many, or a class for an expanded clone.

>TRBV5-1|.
CASSSLLYEQYF
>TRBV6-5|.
CASRGTGWTEAFF
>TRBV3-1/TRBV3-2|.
CASSQAGGTGGNGYTF
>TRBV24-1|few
CATSEGGFGEQFF
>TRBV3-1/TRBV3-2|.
CASSQESGVAGYTF
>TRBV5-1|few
CASSLITPGAVLSSTDTQYF
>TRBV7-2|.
CASSLGAPEAFF
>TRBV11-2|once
CASSTGLAGGTDTQYF
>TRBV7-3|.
CASSTPGERAFF
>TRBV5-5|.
CASSLGDRGGRTDTQYF
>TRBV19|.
CAAEDRGDKQPQHF
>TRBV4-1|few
CASSQEDREDGYTF
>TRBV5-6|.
CASSRDRQETQYF
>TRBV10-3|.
CAIGAASYEQYF
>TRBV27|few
CASSPLYNVDEKLFF
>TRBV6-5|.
CASSLGGQSYGYTF
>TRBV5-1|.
CASTPRGGQGSYEQYF
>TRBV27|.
CASSFRGQGGGYTF
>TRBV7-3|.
CASSAQGNYGYTF
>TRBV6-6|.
CASSVGQAPSYEQYF
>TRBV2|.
CASSEETGGEKLFF
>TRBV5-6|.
CASSMTGTSKNEQFF
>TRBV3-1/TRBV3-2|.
CASSQGRGDTQYF
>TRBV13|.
CASSPRQGTKHTEAFF
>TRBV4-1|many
CASSLTSTSGGYEQYF
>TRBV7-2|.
CASSFPTGSLEQFF
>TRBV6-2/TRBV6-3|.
CASSYDTYGYTF
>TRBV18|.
CASCLSRASEQYF
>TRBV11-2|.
CASSPTGGRGGYTF
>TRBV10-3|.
CATKTGDSNQPQHF
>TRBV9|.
CASSVGGGNYGYTF
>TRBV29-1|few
CSVEIRQGITDTQYF
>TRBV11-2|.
CASSLETEYNEQFF
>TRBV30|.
CAWSVRGDTQYF
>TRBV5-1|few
CASSLQGMSNQPQHF
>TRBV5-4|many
CASSLDARNYNEQFF
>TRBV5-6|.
CASSLEQGGQPQHF
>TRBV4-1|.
CASSHRGGSGYTF
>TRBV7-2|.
CASSSKFGQGQETQYF
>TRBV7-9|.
CASSLDARSYEQYF
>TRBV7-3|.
CASGPGGLVGTDTQYF
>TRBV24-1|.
CATSGPGQGYGYTF
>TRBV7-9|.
CASSPGPWQGNGYTF
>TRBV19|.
CASGTGERQPQHF
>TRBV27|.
CASSPPRGGAKDTQYF
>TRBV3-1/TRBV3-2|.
CASSQEGSGGRETQYF
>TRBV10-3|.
CAMQPDRIYGYTF
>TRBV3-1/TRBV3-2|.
CASSPGQTQYF
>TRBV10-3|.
CAISESVGGGAQETQYF
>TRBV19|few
CASSPSGGGYTF
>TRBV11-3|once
CASSLAGLTAYNSPLHF
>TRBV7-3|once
CASSLGGQGAGYGYTF
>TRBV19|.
CASSTPSASYEQYF
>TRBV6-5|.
CATRQGSSTDTQYF
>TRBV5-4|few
CASSLDLGARETQYF